Presented here are 4 T cell receptor beta chains from one specimen sequenced in a study of vaccination effects on CD4 cells after COVID-19. Viral peptide pools were used in the ViraFEST assay to expand antigen-specific CD4+ T cells, and sequencing came afterward. Isolation of CD4+ T cells took place after about ten days of culture. The infection with SARS-CoV-2 (confirmed by PCR) occurred in this person between March and December 2020. No antigen has been identified for these receptors. Data came from immunoSEQ multiplex PCR; TCRdb stores just in-frame clones and leaves some out. The table has about 45,000 clones, around 66% seen once. The sequencing here drew on CD4+ T cells from PBMCs cultured with a peptide pool, taken before COVID-19 vaccination. The source of these receptors is a human donor who had a prior SARS-CoV-2 infection.

Only a few counts were recorded for this clone. This chain joins TRBV5-1 and TRBJ2-2; 9 nucleotides line up with TRBD2. Trimming cost V 2 bases and J 4 bases; bases outside gene matches: 12. The germline CDR1 and CDR2 sequences are SGHRS and YFSETQ. The CDR3 is 18 residues long. DNA of the CDR3: TGCGCCAGCAGCTTAAGGTCGTGGGCTAGCGGGGCCACCGGGGAGCTGTTTTTT. Translation: CASSLRSWASGATGELFF. Full variable domain (outside the CDR3, taken from reference TRBV5-1 and TRBJ2-2): KAGVTQTPRYLIKTRGQQVTLSCSPISGHRSVSWYQQTPGQGLQFLFEYFSETQRNKGNFPGRFSGRQFSNSRSEMNVSTLELGDSALYLCASSLRSWASGATGELFFGEGSRLTVL.

The chain links TRBV7-2 to TRBJ2-5; tentatively, D is TRBD1 or TRBD2 (5 bases each). CDR1 is SGHTA and CDR2 is FQGNSA in the germline V gene. This CDR3 comprises 13 residues. Deletions cut 2 bases from V and 5 bases from J, with 9 bases between. CDR3 in DNA: TGTGCCAGCAGCTTACGAGGGGTGGAGACCCAGTACTTC. Translating gives CASSLRGVETQYF.

The rearrangement joins TRBV14 to TRBJ1-2; D is perhaps TRBD1 (5 bases). The CDR3 is made up of 17 amino acids. V lost 0 bases, J lost 7 bases, and 21 bases lay in between. Germline-derived CDR1 and CDR2 are SGHDN and FVKESK. The DNA of the CDR3 is TGTGCCAGCAGCCAAGATCAGGGTACAGGCTCCTTGGGTGGCTACACCTTC. Translated: CASSQDQGTGSLGGYTF.

The J gene is TRBJ2-7, the V gene TRBV18, with unresolved D. Germline values: CDR1 KGHSH, CDR2 LQKENI. V lost 6 bases and J lost 1, with 7 bases in between. CDR3 length equals 12 residues. CDR3 amino acids: CASSRRSYEQYF. For the CDR3, the DNA is TGTGCCAGCTCCCGCCGGTCCTACGAGCAGTACTTC. The full variable domain, its missing parts supplied by reference TRBV18 and TRBJ2-7, is NAGVMQNPRHLVRRRGQEARLRCSPMKGHSHVYWYRQLPEEGLKFMVYLQKENIIDESGMPKERFSAEFPKEGPSILRIQQVVRGDSAAYFCASSRRSYEQYFGPGTRLTVT.